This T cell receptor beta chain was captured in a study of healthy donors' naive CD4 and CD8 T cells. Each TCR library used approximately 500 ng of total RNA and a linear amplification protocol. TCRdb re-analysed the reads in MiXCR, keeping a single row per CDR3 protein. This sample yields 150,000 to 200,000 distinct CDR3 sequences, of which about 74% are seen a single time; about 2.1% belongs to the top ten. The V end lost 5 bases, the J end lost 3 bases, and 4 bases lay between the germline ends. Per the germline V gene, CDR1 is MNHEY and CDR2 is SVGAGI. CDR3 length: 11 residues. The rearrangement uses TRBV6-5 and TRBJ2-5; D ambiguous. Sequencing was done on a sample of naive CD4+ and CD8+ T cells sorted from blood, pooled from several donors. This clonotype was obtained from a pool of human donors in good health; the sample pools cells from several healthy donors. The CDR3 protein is CASSVKETQYF. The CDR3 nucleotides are TGTGCCAGCAGTGTTAAAGAGACCCAGTACTTC.